A selection of T cell receptor beta chains follows, all from one sample in a study of shared clonotypes between healthy human individuals. Profiling relied on immunoSEQ multiplex PCR, and the TCRdb table lists in-frame clones only, not all of them. The sample holds about 490,000 clones, around 73% seen once. Sequences were obtained from PBMCs. Source of these receptors: a woman in her thirties or forties in good health. Some clones in this sample may be carry-over from other donors' samples. CDR3s leave out the opening cysteine and the closing phenylalanine or tryptophan. Each record gives: V gene, D gene, J gene, CDR3 protein. The D gene is left open where the match is weak.

V gene: TRBV28; D gene: .; J gene: TRBJ1-5; CDR3 protein: ASRDGNQPQH
V gene: TRBV25-1; D gene: .; J gene: TRBJ1-1; CDR3 protein: ASSVHGRQNTEAF
V gene: TRBV28; D gene: TRBD2; J gene: TRBJ2-7; CDR3 protein: ASRRPGTNEQY
V gene: TRBV21-1; D gene: .; J gene: TRBJ2-3; CDR3 protein: ASSGPGKMNTDTQY
V gene: TRBV19; D gene: .; J gene: TRBJ2-1; CDR3 protein: ASSFGGSSYNEQF
V gene: TRBV7-8; D gene: .; J gene: TRBJ2-7; CDR3 protein: ASSPSLAGSSYEQY
V gene: TRBV6-1; D gene: TRBD1; J gene: TRBJ1-3; CDR3 protein: ASSPRQGRGNTIY
V gene: TRBV5-4; D gene: TRBD2; J gene: TRBJ2-6; CDR3 protein: ASSFSGSAGANVLT
V gene: TRBV19; D gene: .; J gene: TRBJ2-5; CDR3 protein: ASSMGTQETQY
V gene: TRBV30; D gene: TRBD2; J gene: TRBJ2-5; CDR3 protein: AWSTGLAGETQY
V gene: TRBV25-1; D gene: .; J gene: TRBJ1-3; CDR3 protein: ASSEGVGNTIY
V gene: TRBV6-4; D gene: TRBD2; J gene: TRBJ2-7; CDR3 protein: ASAPGRGAGWYEQY
V gene: TRBV7-9; D gene: TRBD2; J gene: TRBJ2-5; CDR3 protein: ASSHPGLGLETQY
V gene: TRBV5-6; D gene: .; J gene: TRBJ2-6; CDR3 protein: ASSLGPSASGANVLT
V gene: TRBV30; D gene: .; J gene: TRBJ1-1; CDR3 protein: AWSRSGQTEAF
V gene: TRBV6-6; D gene: .; J gene: TRBJ1-4; CDR3 protein: ASSTRDPANEKLF
V gene: TRBV6-4; D gene: .; J gene: TRBJ1-5; CDR3 protein: ASSDGRPRQPQH
V gene: TRBV25-1; D gene: .; J gene: TRBJ2-3; CDR3 protein: ASSPSATSTDTQY
V gene: TRBV7-2; D gene: TRBD1; J gene: TRBJ2-2; CDR3 protein: ASSFRTGGTGELF
V gene: TRBV7-9; D gene: TRBD1; J gene: .; CDR3 protein: ASSPGQVVGNYEQY
V gene: TRBV19; D gene: .; J gene: TRBJ1-3; CDR3 protein: ASSPAWGGSGNTIY
V gene: TRBV19; D gene: .; J gene: TRBJ1-2; CDR3 protein: ASSTTWDTYGYT
V gene: TRBV6-5; D gene: .; J gene: TRBJ2-7; CDR3 protein: ASSPGEVDEQY
V gene: TRBV5-6; D gene: TRBD2; J gene: TRBJ2-7; CDR3 protein: ASSLVAGAFYEQY
V gene: TRBV6-6; D gene: TRBD2; J gene: TRBJ2-1; CDR3 protein: ASTSGLASNEQF
V gene: TRBV18; D gene: TRBD2; J gene: TRBJ2-5; CDR3 protein: ASSPRTSGSRQETQY
V gene: TRBV15; D gene: .; J gene: TRBJ1-1; CDR3 protein: ATSRDITSSSTEAF
V gene: TRBV11-3; D gene: .; J gene: TRBJ2-5; CDR3 protein: ASSRRAQETQY
V gene: TRBV2; D gene: .; J gene: TRBJ2-5; CDR3 protein: ASSERSETQY
V gene: TRBV2; D gene: TRBD2; J gene: TRBJ2-1; CDR3 protein: ASSDPGLAGVSEQF
V gene: TRBV9; D gene: .; J gene: TRBJ2-7; CDR3 protein: ASSPQGLSYEQY
V gene: TRBV4-1; D gene: TRBD2; J gene: TRBJ2-7; CDR3 protein: ASSFLVAGDYEQY
V gene: TRBV18; D gene: TRBD2; J gene: TRBJ2-1; CDR3 protein: ASSPTSGRRNEQF
V gene: TRBV30; D gene: TRBD2; J gene: TRBJ2-3; CDR3 protein: AWSLTSGRIRADTQY
V gene: TRBV5-6; D gene: .; J gene: TRBJ1-1; CDR3 protein: ASSFRRLTEAF
V gene: TRBV5-1; D gene: .; J gene: TRBJ2-5; CDR3 protein: ASSLAATGGETQY
V gene: TRBV7-9; D gene: TRBD1; J gene: TRBJ1-1; CDR3 protein: ASSYGQVGAF
V gene: TRBV28; D gene: .; J gene: TRBJ1-5; CDR3 protein: ASSLWAGVMVRPQH
V gene: TRBV7-9; D gene: TRBD1; J gene: TRBJ2-7; CDR3 protein: ASSPQGVMVYEQY
V gene: TRBV9; D gene: TRBD2; J gene: TRBJ2-3; CDR3 protein: ASTTLTSRTDTQY
V gene: TRBV6-6; D gene: .; J gene: TRBJ2-1; CDR3 protein: ASSYYRQSQSDEQF
V gene: TRBV5-6; D gene: .; J gene: TRBJ2-5; CDR3 protein: ASSFRLGPWETQY
V gene: TRBV5-5; D gene: .; J gene: TRBJ2-2; CDR3 protein: ASSSRPVANTGELF
V gene: TRBV29-1; D gene: TRBD2; J gene: TRBJ2-7; CDR3 protein: SVRPGLQTREQY
V gene: TRBV7-9; D gene: TRBD1; J gene: TRBJ2-1; CDR3 protein: ASSLGTGTGDYNEQF
V gene: TRBV6-5; D gene: TRBD2; J gene: TRBJ2-1; CDR3 protein: ASSYDRLARSEQF
V gene: TRBV2; D gene: .; J gene: TRBJ1-5; CDR3 protein: ASNRELNQPQH
V gene: TRBV11-3; D gene: TRBD2; J gene: TRBJ2-3; CDR3 protein: ASSSGRGTDTQY
V gene: TRBV5-5; D gene: .; J gene: TRBJ2-2; CDR3 protein: ASSFDGSVAGELF
V gene: TRBV28; D gene: .; J gene: TRBJ1-5; CDR3 protein: ASRQPGTGNQPQH